The T cell receptor beta chain under discussion was sequenced for a study of blood T cell repertoires in COVID-19. Turning to the study itself: Material from acute and convalescent COVID-19 was sourced from the United States, Italy and Spain. The analysed material was cDNA or gDNA that came from T cells, B-cell-depleted T cells, or PBMCs.

In the original analysis: The authors estimated nucleated cell counts from reference gene primer amplification. Sequencing was performed with immunoSEQ multiplex PCR; in TCRdb, only in-frame clones are kept and a portion is missing. V and J calls plus clone size are reproduced from that table; the DNA served to infer D and trimming. The table lists some 250,000 clones, more than 70% of them singletons. The receptor was isolated from a middle-aged woman who had recovered from COVID-19. The sequencing input was peripheral blood.

CDR3 DNA: TGTGCCAGCAGTTACGACAGGGTTCGCGTGTACGAGCAGTACTTC. It translates to CASSYDRVRVYEQYF. This sequence joins TRBV6-5 and TRBJ2-7; 7 nucleotides align to TRBD1. The germline V gene has CDR1 MNHEY and CDR2 SVGAGI. V trimming: 2 bases; J trimming: 4 bases; junction bases outside the gene matches: 8. CDR3 length: 15 residues.